These T cell receptor beta chains were read from a single sample in a study of metastatic and nonmetastatic thyroid tumors. TCRdb redid the clone calls on the PCR reads using MiXCR. This sample has tens of thousands of clones; under 20% occur once, and the top ten carry about a tenth. Sequencing was carried out using blood. Every receptor here comes from a male donor with papillary thyroid cancer or a benign thyroid nodule (not recorded which). Some clones in this sample may be carry-over from other donors' samples. Both conserved end residues are trimmed from each CDR3. Each record gives: clone size, V gene, CDR3 protein. A clone size is listed for some rows: how often the clone was seen (once, few, many), or a class if it is expanded.

abundance: many
v_gene: TRBV4-1
CDR3aa: ASRLTDEQF

abundance: .
v_gene: TRBV3-1
CDR3aa: ASSLAAGGGQY

abundance: .
v_gene: TRBV6-1
CDR3aa: ASSCGATGELF

abundance: many
v_gene: TRBV19
CDR3aa: ASSTGLAGGTGELF

abundance: .
v_gene: TRBV2
CDR3aa: AISPVGLAGYTVELF

abundance: many
v_gene: TRBV11-2
CDR3aa: ASSLDTAYEQY

abundance: few
v_gene: TRBV5-4
CDR3aa: AAAQEEGGTEAF

abundance: few
v_gene: TRBV6-1
CDR3aa: ASIPDMSSYEQY

abundance: many
v_gene: TRBV10-3
CDR3aa: AISSGTVGTF

abundance: .
v_gene: TRBV6-1
CDR3aa: ASSPWSLNEQY

abundance: many
v_gene: TRBV5-1
CDR3aa: ASSPGSVVSTQY

abundance: .
v_gene: TRBV20-1
CDR3aa: SAKCLSSSGRACNEQF

abundance: .
v_gene: TRBV4-1
CDR3aa: ASSQEGDRGYEQY